These 8 T cell receptor beta chains originate from one sample sequenced in a study of Graves' ophthalmopathy and Graves' hyperthyroidism. The study amplified TCR beta CDR3 regions using RNA transcripts. Following a first-round RT-PCR that used HTBI primers, a second-round multiplex PCR was carried out. TCRdb reprocessed the multiplex PCR reads with MiXCR, giving one entry per CDR3 protein. The sample consists of about 160,000 distinct CDR3 sequences, around two fifths of them appearing once. What was sequenced was peripheral blood. Every receptor here comes from a young man with Graves' ophthalmopathy.

This clonotype has a count of ten or more. The gene calls are TRBV28 and TRBJ2-5; 11 nucleotides align to TRBD2. After removal of 11 bases from V and 5 bases from J, the junction contained 4 bases not matched to a gene. The CDR3 runs to 12 residues. In germline, CDR1 is MDHEN, CDR2 SYDVKM. This chain's CDR3 is CASSGGMETQYF. In DNA, the CDR3 is TGTGCCTCTAGCGGGGGGATGGAGACCCAGTACTTC.

This clonotype showed up many times. The chain combines TRBV6-5 with TRBJ1-2, with 9 bases lining up with TRBD1. Germline V gives CDR1 MNHEY, CDR2 SVGAGI. The CDR3 covers 16 residues. J lost 0 bases, V lost 0 bases, and 2 bases had no gene match. In DNA form, the CDR3 reads TGTGCCAGCAGTTACTCGGACAGGGGCGCTAACTATGGCTACACCTTC. Its translation: CASSYSDRGANYGYTF.

The chain links TRBV27 to TRBJ1-1; no clear D. The germline V gene has CDR1 MNHEY and CDR2 SMNVEV (reference sequence). The CDR3 runs 15 residues. Trimming stripped 0 bases from V and 1 base from J, with 9 bases between. CDR3 residues: CASSLSSPSNTEAFF. The CDR3, as DNA: TGTGCCAGCAGTTTATCGAGCCCTTCGAACACTGAAGCTTTCTTT.

This clonotype was seen at least ten times. The V call is TRBV4-2, the J call TRBJ2-2; D remains ambiguous. The V end lost 1 base, the J end lost 7 bases, and 7 bases lay between the germline ends. Germline V gives CDR1 LGHNA, CDR2 YNFKEQ. The CDR3 runs 13 residues. CDR3 DNA: TGTGCCAGCAGCCAAGGGGGTAGCGGGGAGCTGTTTTTT. Translation gives CASSQGGSGELFF.

V and J are TRBV27 and TRBJ2-7; the match to TRBD1 covers 8 bases. Germline-derived CDR1 and CDR2 are MNHEY and SMNVEV (reference sequence). This CDR3 contains 14 residues. J gave up 4 bases and V 6 bases, and 8 bases lay outside the gene matches. Written as DNA, the CDR3 is TGTGCCAGCAGCTTTGACAGGGGACGGTACGAGCAGTACTTC. This encodes CASSFDRGRYEQYF.

This clonotype was seen ten or more times. The chain combines TRBV6-5 with TRBJ1-1; no reliable D call. Per the germline V gene, CDR1 is MNHEY and CDR2 is SVGAGI. The CDR3 length is 13 residues. V lost 4 bases and J 4 bases, leaving 10 bases between the germline ends. CDR3 sequence (DNA): TGTGCCAGCAGTTCACTTCTCCTCACTGAAGCTTTCTTT. This gives the protein CASSSLLLTEAFF.

This clonotype was seen more than once but under ten times. The chain has TRBV7-2 and TRBJ2-7, with 10 bases aligning to TRBD1. The V segment lost 5 bases and the J segment 3 bases; nucleotides outside the gene matches: 4. CDR3 size: 14 residues. Germline V gene data show CDR1 as SGHTA and CDR2 as FQGNSA. CDR3 in amino acids: CASSGTGAFYEQYF. DNA of the CDR3: TGTGCCAGCAGCGGGACAGGGGCTTTCTACGAGCAGTACTTC.

This clonotype occurred many times. The V call is TRBV30, the J call TRBJ2-7; 10 positions match TRBD1. CDR1 is GTSNPN, CDR2 SVGIG, per germline (reference sequence). The CDR3 has 16 amino acids. V lost 5 bases to trimming and J lost 2 bases; unmatched junction nucleotides: 12. The CDR3 DNA is TGTGCCTGGCGGCGCAGGGACAGGGGAAAACCCTACGAGCAGTACTTC. Its protein product is CAWRRRDRGKPYEQYF.